This TCR beta chain was obtained from a study of CD8 T cells in Susac syndrome. Study-level information: Among the Susac syndrome patients who underwent sequencing, about 6 had clinically active disease, while about eight of them were in remission.

Deletions cut 2 bases from V and 2 bases from J, with 10 bases between. The germline gives CDR1 LGHDT, CDR2 YNNKEL (reference sequence). The CDR3 has 14 amino acids. Fulfillment of recently defined diagnostic criteria for definite or probable disease was shown by the patients with Susac syndrome. RNA totalling about 0.5 to 1 ug underwent reverse transcription with random hexamers. The TCR beta CDR3 was amplified by immunoSEQ multiplex PCR across 54 Vbeta, 13 Jbeta. A single record per CDR3 protein comes from TCRdb applying MiXCR to the immunoSEQ multiplex PCR reads. The sample lists about 150,000 distinct CDR3 sequences; approximately 95% were seen once.

The V gene is TRBV3-1, the J gene TRBJ2-7; D is unclear. The sample was CD4+ T cells from PBMCs. This TCR derives from a human donor with Susac syndrome. Here the CDR3 reads CASSQSLTPYEQYF. CDR3 in DNA: TGTGCCAGCAGCCAATCACTAACCCCCTACGAGCAGTACTTC.